This TCR beta chain was found in a study of blood T cells in healthy people across ages. V was cut by 3 bases and J by 1 base, with 10 bases left in between. The germline V gene has CDR1 MDHEN and CDR2 SYDVKM. The CDR3 has 14 residues. Whole-study findings and limits: With age, beta diversity per million T cells declined roughly linearly, significantly by 30 to 40.

Primers used in a second PCR of roughly 7 to 12 cycles were a sample-barcoded 5' primer and a J-beta primer mix. TCRdb analysed the 5' RACE reads with MiXCR anew, one entry per CDR3 protein. The sample has about 1 million distinct CDR3 sequences, roughly 45% seen once. Points on this clonotype: The target antigen is unknown.

The chain has TRBV28 and TRBJ2-7, with D possibly TRBD1 on 5 matching bases. Material: blood. The clonotype originates from a woman between 55 and 75 years old in good health. The DNA for the CDR3 is TGTGCCAGCAGTTTTGCAGGGAAATCCTACGAGCAGTACTTC. This encodes CASSFAGKSYEQYF.